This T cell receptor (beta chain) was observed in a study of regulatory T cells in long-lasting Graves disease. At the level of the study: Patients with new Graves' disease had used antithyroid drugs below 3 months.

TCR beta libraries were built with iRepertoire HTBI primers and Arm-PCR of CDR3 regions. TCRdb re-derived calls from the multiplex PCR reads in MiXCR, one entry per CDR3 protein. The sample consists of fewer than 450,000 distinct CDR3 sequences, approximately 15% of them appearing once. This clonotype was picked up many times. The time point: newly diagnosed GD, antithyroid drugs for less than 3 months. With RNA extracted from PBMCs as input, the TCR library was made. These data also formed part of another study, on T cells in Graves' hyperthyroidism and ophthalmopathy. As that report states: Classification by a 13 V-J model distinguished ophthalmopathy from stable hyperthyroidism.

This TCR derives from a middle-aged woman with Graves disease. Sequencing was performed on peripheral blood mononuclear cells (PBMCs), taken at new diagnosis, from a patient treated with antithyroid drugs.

The CDR3 DNA reads as TGCAGTGCTGGGGGATCCTACAATGAGCAGTTCTTC. Its protein is CSAGGSYNEQFF. The rearrangement uses TRBV20-1 and TRBJ2-1; D is tentatively TRBD1 or TRBD2 (5 bases each). Germline V gives CDR1 DFQATT, CDR2 SNEGSKA (reference sequence). CDR3 size: 12 residues. V was shortened by 5 bases and J by 1 base, with 6 bases between the two germline ends.